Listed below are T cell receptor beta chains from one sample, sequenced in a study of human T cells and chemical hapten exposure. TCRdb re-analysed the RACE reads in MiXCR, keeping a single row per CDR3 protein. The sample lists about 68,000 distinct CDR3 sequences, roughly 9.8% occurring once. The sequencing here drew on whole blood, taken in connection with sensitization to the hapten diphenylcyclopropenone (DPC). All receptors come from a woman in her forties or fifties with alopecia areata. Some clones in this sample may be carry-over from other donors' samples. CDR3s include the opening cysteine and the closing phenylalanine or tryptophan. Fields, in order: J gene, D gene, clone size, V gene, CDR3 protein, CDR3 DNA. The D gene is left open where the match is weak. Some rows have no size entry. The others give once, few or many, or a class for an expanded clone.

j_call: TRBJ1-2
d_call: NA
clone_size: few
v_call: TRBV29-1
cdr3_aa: CSVWGIGYGYTF
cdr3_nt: TGCAGCGTTTGGGGTATCGGCTATGGCTACACCTTC

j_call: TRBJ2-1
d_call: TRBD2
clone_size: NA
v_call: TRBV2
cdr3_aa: CASSEGLAGGALDEQFF
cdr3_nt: TGTGCCAGCAGTGAAGGGTTGGCGGGAGGGGCCTTGGATGAGCAGTTCTTC

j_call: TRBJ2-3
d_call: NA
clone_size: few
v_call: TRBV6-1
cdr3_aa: CAIPDSEGTDTQYF
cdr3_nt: TGTGCCATTCCCGACAGCGAGGGCACAGATACGCAGTATTTT

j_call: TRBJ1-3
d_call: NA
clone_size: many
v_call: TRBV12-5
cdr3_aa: CASGRNRGAIYF
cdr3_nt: TGTGCTAGTGGCCGAAACCGTGGCGCCATATATTTT

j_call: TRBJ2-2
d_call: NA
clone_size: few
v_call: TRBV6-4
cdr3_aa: CASSTDMTTNTGELFF
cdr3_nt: TGTGCCAGCAGTACGGACATGACTACGAACACCGGGGAGCTGTTTTTT

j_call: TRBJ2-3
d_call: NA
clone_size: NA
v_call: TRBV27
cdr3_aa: CASSFQHSTDTQYF
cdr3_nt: TGTGCCAGCAGTTTTCAGCACAGCACAGATACGCAGTATTTT

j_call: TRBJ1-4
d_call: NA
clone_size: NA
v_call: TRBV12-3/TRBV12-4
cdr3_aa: CASSLYSGNEKLFF
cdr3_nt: TGTGCCAGCAGTTTATACAGTGGAAATGAAAAACTGTTTTTT

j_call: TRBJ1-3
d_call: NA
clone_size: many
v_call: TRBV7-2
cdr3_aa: CASSLDRLGNTIYF
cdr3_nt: TGTGCCAGCAGCTTAGATCGGCTTGGAAACACCATATATTTT

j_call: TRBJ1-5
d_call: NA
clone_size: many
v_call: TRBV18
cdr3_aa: CASSPGSQQPQHF
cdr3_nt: TGTGCCAGCTCCCCAGGGTCCCAGCAGCCCCAGCATTTT

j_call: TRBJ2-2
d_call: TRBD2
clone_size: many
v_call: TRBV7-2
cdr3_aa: CASSLGLASNTGELFF
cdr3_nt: TGTGCCAGCAGCTTGGGACTAGCCTCGAACACCGGGGAGCTGTTTTTT